This T cell receptor (beta chain) stems from a study of cytomegalovirus exposure and HLA in healthy donors. Study-level points and caveats: It was 150 or so TCR beta chains that were listed as cytomegalovirus-associated.

Concerning this clone itself: Its target is unknown.

Libraries were prepared by immunoSEQ multiplex PCR; TCRdb keeps only in-frame clonotypes and omits some of them. The sample has 250,000 to 400,000 clones, approximately 90% seen once. Germline V lookup: CDR1 SGHDN, CDR2 FVKESK. The CDR3 has 11 residues. V lost 1 base and J lost 11, with 8 bases in between. This TCR was sampled from a woman aged 30 to 39 in good health and CMV-seropositive. The sequencing sample was made of PBMCs. J is TRBJ1-1 and V is TRBV14; TRBD1 might be the D (5 bases). CDR3 nucleotides: TGTGCCAGCAGCCAAGCGGGGCCGGCTTTCTTT. Translation gives CASSQAGPAFF.